The T cell receptor (beta chain) described here comes from a study of shared T cell receptors in the human thymus. Sequenced by immunoSEQ multiplex PCR; TCRdb stores in-frame clones only, minus some. The table has some 700,000 clones, roughly 90% seen once. This CDR3 comprises 15 residues. V shed 3 bases, J shed 7 bases, and the junction held 2 bases outside the gene matches. Germline V gives CDR1 SGHNT, CDR2 YYREEE (reference sequence). The same specimen was also included in a second study, on human thymus T cells. Per that paper: Healthy Finnish infants undergoing corrective surgery for congenital heart defects provided the donor material. The thymus was resected at corrective cardiac surgery. Apparent skewing of V and J gene usage characterized both thymic and blood repertoires. Thymic TCR repertoires of unrelated people reportedly overlapped highly.

The chain is built from TRBV5-4 and TRBJ2-1, with 15 positions matching TRBD2. The sequenced sample consisted of thymocytes. This clonotype was obtained from a boy in the first two years of life with a congenital heart defect. The DNA of the CDR3 is TGTGCCAGCAGCTGGGGACTAGCGGGAGGTAATGAGCAGTTCTTC. This codes for CASSWGLAGGNEQFF.